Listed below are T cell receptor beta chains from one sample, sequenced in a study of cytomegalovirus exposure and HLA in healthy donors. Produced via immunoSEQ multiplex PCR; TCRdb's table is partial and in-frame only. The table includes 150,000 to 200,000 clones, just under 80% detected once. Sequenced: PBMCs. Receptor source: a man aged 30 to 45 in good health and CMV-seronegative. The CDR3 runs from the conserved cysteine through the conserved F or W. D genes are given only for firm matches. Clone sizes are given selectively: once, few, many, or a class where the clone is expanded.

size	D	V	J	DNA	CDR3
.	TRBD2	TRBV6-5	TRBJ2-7	TGTGCCAGCAGTTGGACTAGCGGATCCTACGAGCAGTACTTC	CASSWTSGSYEQYF
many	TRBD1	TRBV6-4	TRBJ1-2	TGTGCCAGCAGTGACACCGGACAGGGGATGGGCGGCTACACCTTC	CASSDTGQGMGGYTF
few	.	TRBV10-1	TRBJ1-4	TGCGCCAGCAGTGAGTCACAGGCTGAAAAACTGTTTTTT	CASSESQAEKLFF
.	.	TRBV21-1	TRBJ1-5	TGTGCCAGCAGCAAGGGCCCTCTTAGTAATCAGCCCCAGCATTTT	CASSKGPLSNQPQHF
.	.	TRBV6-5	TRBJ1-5	TGTGCCAGCAGTTCAGGGTATAGCAATCAGCCCCAGCATTTT	CASSSGYSNQPQHF
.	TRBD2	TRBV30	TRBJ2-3	TGTGCCTGGAGTGTAGGATCCGGGGGGGGCACAGATACGCAGTATTTT	CAWSVGSGGGTDTQYF
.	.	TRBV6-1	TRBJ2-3	TGTGCCAGCAGTGAAAACGCAGGCGAAAGGCACACAGATACGCAGTATTTT	CASSENAGERHTDTQYF
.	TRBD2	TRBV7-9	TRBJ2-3	TGTGCCAGCGTCGTGGGGCTAGCGGGAGTCACAGATACGCAGTATTTT	CASVVGLAGVTDTQYF
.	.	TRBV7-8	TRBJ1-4	TGTGCCAGCAGCACTGCAGGGGCTGATGAAAAACTGTTTTTT	CASSTAGADEKLFF
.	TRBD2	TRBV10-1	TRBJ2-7	TGCGCCAGCAGTGAGTCCAGGACTAGCGGGAGACGCGAGCAGTACTTC	CASSESRTSGRREQYF
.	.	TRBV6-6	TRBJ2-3	TGTGCCAGCACCCCGGTTAGCACAGATACGCAGTATTTT	CASTPVSTDTQYF
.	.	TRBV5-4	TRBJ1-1	TGTGCCAGCAGCTTGGGGGGGAGGACTGAAGCTTTCTTT	CASSLGGRTEAFF
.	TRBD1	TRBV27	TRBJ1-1	TGTGCCAGCAGCGTGACAGGGTGGACTGAAGCTTTCTTT	CASSVTGWTEAFF
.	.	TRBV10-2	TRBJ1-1	TGCGCCAGCAGTGCTCCGGGATTGAACACTGAAGCTTTCTTT	CASSAPGLNTEAFF
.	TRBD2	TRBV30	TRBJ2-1	TGTGCCTGGGAACGGGAGGAGTACAATGAGCAGTTCTTC	CAWEREEYNEQFF
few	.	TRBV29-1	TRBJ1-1	TGCAGCGTTAACTTTAAGGGGGCTTTCTTT	CSVNFKGAFF
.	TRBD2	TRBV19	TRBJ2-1	TGTGCCAGTAGTATCCTCCAGCGGGGCTACAATGAGCAGTTCTTC	CASSILQRGYNEQFF
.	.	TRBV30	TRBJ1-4	TGTGCCTGGAGTGTAAGGAGAGGGAACTCGGGTAATGAAAAACTGTTTTTT	CAWSVRRGNSGNEKLFF
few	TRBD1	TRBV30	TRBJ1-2	TGTGCCAGCTATTCCGGGACAGGGGGCTATGGCTACACCTTC	CASYSGTGGYGYTF
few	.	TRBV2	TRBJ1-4	TGTGCCAGCAGTGACGACAGCGCAACTAATGAAAAACTGTTTTTT	CASSDDSATNEKLFF
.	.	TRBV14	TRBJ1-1	TGTGCCAGCAAATCCAACGGGATTGAAGCTTTCTTT	CASKSNGIEAFF
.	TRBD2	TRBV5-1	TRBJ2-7	TGCGCCAGCAGCTTGTGGGGGGGTGGCAACGAGCAGTACTTC	CASSLWGGGNEQYF
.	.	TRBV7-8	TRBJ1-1	TGTGCCAGCAACCTCGACAGGAACACTGAAGCTTTCTTT	CASNLDRNTEAFF
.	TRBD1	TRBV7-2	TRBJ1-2	TGTGCCAGCAGCACCTACGGGACAGCCAACTATGGCTACACCTTC	CASSTYGTANYGYTF
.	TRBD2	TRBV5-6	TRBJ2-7	TGTGCCAGCAGTCGACTAGCGGGATTCGTCGAGCAGTACTTC	CASSRLAGFVEQYF
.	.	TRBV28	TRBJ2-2	TGTGCCAGCAGTTTCCCCCCGCGGGGTGGGAACGGGGAGCTGTTTTTT	CASSFPPRGGNGELFF
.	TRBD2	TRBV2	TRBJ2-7	TGTGCCAGCAGGGGGCTACTAGCGGTTTCCTACGAGCAGTACTTC	CASRGLLAVSYEQYF
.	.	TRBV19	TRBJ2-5	TGTGCCAGTAGTATGGAACAGTCGGGGGCCCAGTACTTC	CASSMEQSGAQYF
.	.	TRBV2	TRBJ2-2	TGTGCCAGCATCCTTCCTGCGGTCGGGAACACCGGGGAGCTGTTTTTT	CASILPAVGNTGELFF
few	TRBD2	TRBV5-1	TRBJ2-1	TGCGCCAGCAGCCCCACAACCCCAGGGACTAGCTACAATGAGCAGTTCTTC	CASSPTTPGTSYNEQFF
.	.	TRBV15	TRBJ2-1	TGTGCCACCAGCAGTCCAGTCAATGAGCAGTTCTTC	CATSSPVNEQFF
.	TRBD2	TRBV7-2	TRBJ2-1	TGTGCCAGCAGCTTACCCCTAGCGGGGGGCCCGGGGGAGCAGTTCTTC	CASSLPLAGGPGEQFF
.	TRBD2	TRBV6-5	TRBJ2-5	TGTGCCAGCAGTTCTCGGGGGGGCACGGGAGAGACCCAGTACTTC	CASSSRGGTGETQYF
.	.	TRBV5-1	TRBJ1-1	TGCGCCAGCAGCTACCAAGGGGGGGACACTGAAGCTTTCTTT	CASSYQGGDTEAFF
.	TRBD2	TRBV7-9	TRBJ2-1	TGTGCCAGCAGCGCGCCGGGACTAGCGTTAGGCAATGAGCAGTTCTTC	CASSAPGLALGNEQFF
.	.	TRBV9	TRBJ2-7	TGTGCCAGCAGCGGCCCCCAGGCAGTCAACGAGCAGTACTTC	CASSGPQAVNEQYF
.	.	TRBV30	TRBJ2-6	TGTGCCTGGAGTGTTAGGGGATCTGGGGCCAACGTCCTGACTTTC	CAWSVRGSGANVLTF
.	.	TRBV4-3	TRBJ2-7	TGCGCCAGCAGCCAAGTTCAGGGGCTCGGGGTAAGGGAGCAGTACTTC	CASSQVQGLGVREQYF
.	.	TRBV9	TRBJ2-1	TGTGCCAGCAGCGTAGATCCTAGCGACCACAATGAGCAGTTCTTC	CASSVDPSDHNEQFF
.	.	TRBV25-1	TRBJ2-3	TGTGCCAGCAGTGAATTTCGAGATACGCAGTATTTT	CASSEFRDTQYF
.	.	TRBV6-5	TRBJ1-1	TGTGCCAGCAGTTACTTACCAGGTATGAACACTGAAGCTTTCTTT	CASSYLPGMNTEAFF
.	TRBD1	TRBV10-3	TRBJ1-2	TGTGCCATCGGAGGGACAGGGCGGGCTAACTATGGCTACACCTTC	CAIGGTGRANYGYTF
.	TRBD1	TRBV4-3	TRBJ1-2	TGCGCCAGCAGCCGGGACAGGGGAACGTTTGGCTACACCTTC	CASSRDRGTFGYTF
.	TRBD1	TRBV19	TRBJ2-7	TGTGCCAGTTCGGGGACAGGGTATCTCGAGCAGTACTTC	CASSGTGYLEQYF
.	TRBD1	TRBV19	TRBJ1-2	TGTGCCAGTGGAAGCCAAACGGGACAGGTTAACTATGGCTACACCTTC	CASGSQTGQVNYGYTF
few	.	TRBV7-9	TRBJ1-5	TGTGCCAGCAAAGGAGGAAGGCCCCAGCATTTT	CASKGGRPQHF
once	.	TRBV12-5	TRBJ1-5	TGTGCTAGTGGTTTGGTAATCCGATCAGGGTTAAGTCAGCCCCAGCATTTT	CASGLVIRSGLSQPQHF
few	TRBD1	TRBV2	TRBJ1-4	TGTGCCAGCAGGCGGGACAGTAATGAAAAACTGTTTTTT	CASRRDSNEKLFF
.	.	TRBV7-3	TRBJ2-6	TGTGCCAGCAGCCACTCTGGGGCCAACGTCCTGACTTTC	CASSHSGANVLTF
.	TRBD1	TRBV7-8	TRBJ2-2	TGTGCCAGCAGCTTAAGACAGGGATTGGCCGGGGAGCTGTTTTTT	CASSLRQGLAGELFF
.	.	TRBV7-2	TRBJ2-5	TGTGCCAGCAGCTCCCCACCACTAGGGGAGACCCAGTACTTC	CASSSPPLGETQYF